Presented here are 25 T cell receptor beta chains from one specimen sequenced in a study of blood T cell repertoires in COVID-19. Profiled with immunoSEQ multiplex PCR; TCRdb holds only in-frame clones, not every one. Of about 78,000 clones in the sample, approximately 86% are singletons; the top ten hold roughly 2%. The material sequenced was peripheral blood. The receptors were sampled from an older woman with acute or convalescent COVID-19.

V gene TRBV3-1 (or the pseudogene TRBV3-2) combines with J gene TRBJ2-1; TRBD2 matches at 8 bases. V dropped 5 bases and J dropped 9; count of bases not matched to a gene: 12. CDR3 size: 15 residues. Germline V lookup: CDR1 LGHDT, CDR2 YNNKEL (reference sequence). CDR3 sequence reads: CASSKSGGALSEQFF. CDR3 DNA sequence: TGTGCCAGCAGCAAGTCGGGGGGGGCCCTTAGTGAGCAGTTCTTC.

V is TRBV6-2 or TRBV6-3 and J is TRBJ2-7, with D possibly TRBD2 on 6 matching bases. The V and J ends lost 3 bases and 1 base respectively, with 13 bases between them. Per the germline V gene, CDR1 is MNHEY and CDR2 is SVGEGT. The length of the CDR3 is 15 residues. CDR3 protein: CASSYSGVDSYEQYF. CDR3 coding DNA: TGTGCCAGCAGTTATTCGGGGGTCGATTCCTACGAGCAGTACTTC.

The count of this clone is one. V usage is TRBV6-2 or TRBV6-3 and J usage is TRBJ2-1; 10 nucleotides agree with TRBD2. Trimming removed 6 bases from V and 9 bases from J; junction bases left unmatched: 14. The CDR3 contains 16 residues. The germline gives CDR1 MNHEY, CDR2 SVGEGT. The DNA for the CDR3 is TGTGCCAGCAGCAACTATCCCGAGCGGGGGGGCGTTGAGCAGTTCTTC. It is translated as CASSNYPERGGVEQFF.

This chain links TRBV25-1 with TRBJ2-1; D unresolved. CDR3 size: 14 residues. The V and J ends lost 2 bases and 4 bases respectively, with 9 bases between them. The germline V gene encodes CDR1 MGHDK and CDR2 SYGVNS. The CDR3, as DNA: TGTGCCAGCAGTGAACCAAGGAGTTACAATGAGCAGTTCTTC. It encodes CASSEPRSYNEQFF. Together with reference TRBV25-1 and TRBJ2-1, the CDR3 gives the full variable domain: EADIYQTPRYLVIGTGKKITLECSQTMGHDKMYWYQQDPGMELHLIHYSYGVNSTEKGDLSSESTVSRIRTEHFPLTLESARPSHTSQYLCASSEPRSYNEQFFGPGTRLTVL.

The V call is TRBV29-1, the J call TRBJ1-5; D uncertain. The V end lost 4 bases, the J end lost 3 bases, and 10 bases lay between the germline ends. The CDR3 is made up of 13 amino acids. Germline assignment: CDR1 SQVTM and CDR2 ANQGSEA. In DNA form, the CDR3 reads TGCAGCGTTGCCAACGGTCTCAATCAGCCCCAGCATTTT. As protein: CSVANGLNQPQHF.

This chain joins TRBV11-1 and TRBJ1-1, with D maybe TRBD1 (6 bases). V shed 5 bases and J shed 1 base, with 11 bases lying between them. CDR3 length: 14 residues. Germline V gene lookup returns CDR1 SGHAT and CDR2 FQDESV (reference sequence). The CDR3 reads CASSKRQANTEAFF. CDR3 nucleotides: TGTGCCAGCAGCAAAAGACAGGCGAACACTGAAGCTTTCTTT. Full variable domain (remainder filled in from reference TRBV11-1 and TRBJ1-1): EAEVAQSPRYKITEKSQAVAFWCDPISGHATLYWYRQILGQGPELLVQFQDESVVDDSQLPKDRFSAERLKGVDSTLKIQPAELGDSAMYLCASSKRQANTEAFFGQGTRLTVV.

The chain joins TRBV19 to TRBJ1-5; possible D gene TRBD1, 6 bases. Trimming pared 8 bases from V and 6 bases from J, leaving 20 bases between. CDR1 and CDR2 from the germline V gene are LNHDA and SQIVND (reference sequence). This CDR3 is 15 amino acids long. This CDR3 is CASAEGRGFGQPQHF. As DNA, the CDR3 is TGTGCCAGTGCTGAGGGGAGGGGGTTTGGTCAGCCCCAGCATTTT. Drawing the rest from reference TRBV19 and TRBJ1-5, the complete variable domain is DGGITQSPKYLFRKEGQNVTLSCEQNLNHDAMYWYRQDPGQGLRLIYYSQIVNDFQKGDIAEGYSVSREKKESFPLTVTSAQKNPTAFYLCASAEGRGFGQPQHFGDGTRLSIL.

The chain carries TRBV14 and TRBJ2-1, with TRBD2 matching 7 bases. The V and J ends lost 4 bases and 8 bases, in that order; junction bases with no gene match: 11. The germline V gene has CDR1 SGHDN and CDR2 FVKESK. The CDR3 consists of 15 residues. CDR3: CASSLRGGRFYEQFF. CDR3 coding DNA: TGTGCCAGCAGCCTTAGGGGAGGGCGCTTCTATGAGCAGTTCTTC.

This chain uses TRBV29-1 with TRBJ1-1; the D gene is possibly TRBD1 (5 bases). There are 13 residues in the CDR3. Looked up from germline, CDR1 is SQVTM and CDR2 is ANQGSEA. V was cut by 2 bases and J by 6 bases, with 13 bases left in between. The CDR3: CSVEQQGNSEAFF. CDR3 bases: TGCAGCGTTGAACAGCAGGGAAACTCTGAAGCTTTCTTT.

This clone has a single count. This sequence joins TRBV7-9 and TRBJ1-4, with 11 positions matching TRBD1. The CDR3 is made up of 16 amino acids. Per germline, CDR1 SEHNR and CDR2 FQNEAQ (reference sequence). The V and J ends lost 5 bases and 7 bases, in that order; junction bases with no gene match: 9. CDR3 in amino acids: CASSPGGGTGGEKLFF. In DNA form, the CDR3 reads TGTGCCAGCAGCCCCGGCGGGGGGACAGGGGGTGAAAAACTGTTTTTT.

The gene calls are TRBV5-1 and TRBJ2-7; a weak D match, TRBD1 (6 bases). Trimming took 4 bases from V and 2 from J, leaving 13 bases between them. The CDR3 is 14 residues long. Per the germline V gene, CDR1 is SGHRS and CDR2 is YFSETQ. This CDR3 is CASSITGTTYEQYF. The CDR3, as DNA: TGCGCCAGCAGCATCACCGGGACAACCTACGAGCAGTACTTC.

In its sample, this clone was seen once. The J gene is TRBJ1-2, the V gene TRBV3-1 (or the pseudogene TRBV3-2); 11 nucleotides match TRBD1. The CDR3 sequence is 15 residues long. The V and J ends lost 4 bases and 5 bases, in that order; junction bases with no gene match: 6. Germline CDR1 and CDR2: LGHDT and YNNKEL (reference sequence). The CDR3 DNA is TGTGCCAGCAGCCCGGGACAGGGGGACCTTTATGGCTACACCTTC. Translating gives CASSPGQGDLYGYTF.

The chain employs TRBV27 and TRBJ1-2; D is unresolved. Germline values: CDR1 MNHEY, CDR2 SMNVEV (reference sequence). The ends were cut back, 5 bases at V and 1 base at J, with 11 bases in the middle. The CDR3 runs to 14 residues. This CDR3 is CASSLDPLNYGYTF. Written as DNA, the CDR3 is TGTGCCAGCAGTCTAGACCCCCTTAACTATGGCTACACCTTC.

The CDR3 DNA is TGTGCCAGCAGTTACCCCCCAGGGAGGGGATACACTGAAGCTTTCTTT. Amino acids: CASSYPPGRGYTEAFF. The chain employs TRBV6-5 and TRBJ1-1; weak D call: TRBD1 (5 bases). The CDR3 loop spans 16 amino acids. The germline V gene has CDR1 MNHEY and CDR2 SVGAGI. Trimming took off 2 bases at V and 3 bases at J, with 16 bases between the two ends.

V is TRBV19 and J is TRBJ1-5; the match to TRBD1 covers 9 bases. The CDR3 extends over 15 amino acids. After removal of 5 bases from V and 1 base from J, the junction contained 3 bases not matched to a gene. CDR1 and CDR2 (germline): LNHDA, SQIVND (reference sequence). CDR3 region: CASSGQGTSNQPQHF. The CDR3 nucleotides read TGTGCCAGTAGTGGACAGGGGACCAGCAATCAGCCCCAGCATTTT.

The chain has TRBV18 and TRBJ2-2; possible D gene TRBD1, 6 bases. The CDR3 runs 15 residues. Trimming removed 3 bases from V and 4 bases from J, with 12 bases in between. Germline loops: CDR1 KGHSH, CDR2 LQKENI. CDR3: CASSPRQAGTGELFF. Written as DNA, the CDR3 is TGTGCCAGCTCACCCAGACAGGCGGGCACCGGGGAGCTGTTTTTT.

The V call is TRBV27, the J call TRBJ2-5, with 7 bases lining up with TRBD2. The germline CDR1 and CDR2 sequences are MNHEY and SMNVEV (reference sequence). This CDR3 contains 14 residues. The trim removed 0 bases at V and 5 bases at J, leaving 3 bases unmatched. CDR3 sequence reads: CASSLSPGGETQYF. The CDR3 DNA follows: TGTGCCAGCAGTTTATCTCCCGGGGGGGAGACCCAGTACTTC.

The rearrangement uses TRBV30 and TRBJ1-1; D remains ambiguous. Trimming left V 8 bases short and J 0 bases short, with 13 bases between. From germline, CDR1 is GTSNPN and CDR2 SVGIG (reference sequence). CDR3 length equals 13 residues. The CDR3 DNA reads as TGTGCCGGGCGGGCCGGGGTGAACACTGAAGCTTTCTTT. Translation gives CAGRAGVNTEAFF. The full variable domain, rest sourced from reference TRBV30 and TRBJ1-1, is SQTIHQWPATLVQPVGSPLSLECTVEGTSNPNLYWYRQAAGRGLQLLFYSVGIGQISSEVPQNLSASRPQDRQFILSSKKLLLSDSGFYLCAGRAGVNTEAFFGQGTRLTVV.

The CDR3 sequence: CASSGGGAGTVNSPLHF. The CDR3 DNA reads as TGTGCCAGCAGCGGGGGAGGAGCCGGGACCGTTAATTCACCCCTCCACTTT. The rearrangement uses TRBV5-6 and TRBJ1-6; TRBD1 might be the D (5 bases). Germline V gene lookup returns CDR1 SGHDT and CDR2 YYEEEE. V was pared by 4 bases and J by 6 bases, with 20 bases between. CDR3 size: 17 residues.

This chain uses TRBV27 with TRBJ2-1; the D gene is possibly TRBD2 (5 bases). This CDR3 spans 16 amino acids. Trimming pared 3 bases from V and 6 bases from J, leaving 18 bases between. Germline V gene sequence: CDR1 MNHEY, CDR2 SMNVEV (reference sequence). DNA for the CDR3: TGTGCCAGCAGTTTTATCGGGGTTGGGTTACGCAATGAGCAGTTCTTC. This translates into CASSFIGVGLRNEQFF.

This chain joins TRBV19 and TRBJ2-7; 8 bases line up with TRBD2. Germline V gives CDR1 LNHDA, CDR2 SQIVND (reference sequence). The V segment lost 3 bases and the J segment 2 bases; nucleotides outside the gene matches: 6. CDR3 length: 15 residues. This CDR3 reads CASSIRGGKTYEQYF. CDR3 in DNA: TGTGCCAGTAGTATTCGGGGGGGTAAAACCTACGAGCAGTACTTC.

CDR3 in DNA: TGTGCCACCAGTGATCCTGGACTAGCGGCGGGGTATGAGCAGTTCTTC. Its protein product is CATSDPGLAAGYEQFF. V usage is TRBV24-1 and J usage is TRBJ2-1; TRBD2 matches at 10 bases. Germline CDR1 KGHDR, CDR2 SFDVKD. CDR3 length: 16 amino acids. The trim removed 3 bases at V and 8 bases at J, leaving 9 bases unmatched.

CDR3 protein: CASGLVEGGGGGTEAFF. In nucleotides, the CDR3 is TGTGCTAGTGGTTTGGTAGAAGGCGGGGGAGGTGGCACTGAAGCTTTCTTT. This sequence joins TRBV12-5 and TRBJ1-1; possible D gene TRBD1, 5 bases. The germline V gene has CDR1 LGHNT and CDR2 FRNRAP. The CDR3 has 17 amino acids. Deletions cut 0 bases from V and 4 bases from J, with 18 bases between.

The chain uses TRBV29-1 and TRBJ2-3; 7 bases line up with TRBD1. Germline-derived CDR1 and CDR2 are SQVTM and ANQGSEA. V shed 4 bases and J 3 bases; nucleotides not matched to a gene: 1. This CDR3 spans 12 amino acids. The CDR3 is CSVGQGTDTQYF. In nucleotides, the CDR3 is TGCAGCGTTGGACAGGGAACAGATACGCAGTATTTT.

The CDR3 sequence: CASSPQANQPQHF. CDR3 coding DNA: TGTGCCAGCAGCCCCCAGGCAAATCAGCCCCAGCATTTT. V usage is TRBV7-2 and J usage is TRBJ1-5, with D unresolved. CDR1 is SGHTA, CDR2 FQGNSA, per germline. The CDR3 spans 13 residues. V lost 5 bases to trimming and J lost 4 bases, with 9 bases between them.